This TCR beta chain was found in a study of blood T cells in healthy people across ages. Findings of the study overall: Diversity was higher, and naive CD4+ cells more numerous, in long-lived donors than in aged donors. PBMCs left unsorted prevented a conclusive naive versus antigen-experienced comparison.

Combining a sample-barcoded 5' primer with a J-beta primer mix, a second PCR ran for roughly 7 to 12 cycles. TCRdb processed the 5' RACE reads anew with MiXCR; each CDR3 protein has one entry. The sample carries 1.5 million to 2 million distinct CDR3 sequences, around 40% recorded once. Trimming cost V 5 bases and J 9 bases, with 19 bases left between them. The CDR3 covers 14 residues. From germline, CDR1 is MNHNS and CDR2 SASEGT. About this clonotype: The target antigen is unknown.

Healthy Caucasian individuals from Russia aged 6 to 90 were enrolled as donors. Every sample yielded at least 6.5 million isolated PBMCs. Specimen: blood. V usage is TRBV6-1 and J usage is TRBJ2-5; D possibly uses TRBD1 or TRBD2 (5 bases each). This TCR came from a human donor in good health. In DNA form, the CDR3 reads TGTGCCAGCAGTACTTACGGGACGCCGGAGTCCCAGTACTTC. Protein: CASSTYGTPESQYF.